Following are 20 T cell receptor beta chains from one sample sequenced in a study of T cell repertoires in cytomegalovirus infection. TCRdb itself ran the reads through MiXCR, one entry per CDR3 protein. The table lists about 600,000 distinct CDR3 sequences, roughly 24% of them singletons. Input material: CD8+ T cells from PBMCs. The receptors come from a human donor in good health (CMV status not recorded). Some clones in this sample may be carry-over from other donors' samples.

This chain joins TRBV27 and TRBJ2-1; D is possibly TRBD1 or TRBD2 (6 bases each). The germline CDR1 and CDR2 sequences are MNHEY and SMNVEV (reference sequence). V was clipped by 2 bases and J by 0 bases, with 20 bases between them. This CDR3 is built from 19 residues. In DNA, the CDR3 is TGTGCCAGCAGTTTAAAGGGACTCATGGGGGCGAGCTCCTACAATGAGCAGTTCTTC. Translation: CASSLKGLMGASSYNEQFF.

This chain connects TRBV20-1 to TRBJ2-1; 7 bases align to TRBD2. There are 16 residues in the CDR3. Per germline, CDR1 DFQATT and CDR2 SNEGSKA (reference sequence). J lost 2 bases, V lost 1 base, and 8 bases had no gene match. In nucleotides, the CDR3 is TGCAGTGCTAGAGCTCTCCAGCGGGGAACCTACAATGAGCAGTTCTTC. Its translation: CSARALQRGTYNEQFF.

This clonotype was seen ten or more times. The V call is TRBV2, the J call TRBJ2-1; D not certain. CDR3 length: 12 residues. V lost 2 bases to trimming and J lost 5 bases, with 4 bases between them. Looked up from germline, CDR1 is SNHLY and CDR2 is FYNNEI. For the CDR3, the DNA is TGTGCCAGCAGTGAATGGAACAATGAGCAGTTCTTC. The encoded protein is CASSEWNNEQFF.

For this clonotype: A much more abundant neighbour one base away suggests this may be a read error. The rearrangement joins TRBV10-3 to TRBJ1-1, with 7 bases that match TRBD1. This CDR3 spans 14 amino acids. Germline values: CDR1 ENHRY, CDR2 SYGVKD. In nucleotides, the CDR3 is TGTACCATCAGAGTTACAGGGGTGGGAACTGAAGCTTTCTTT. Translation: CTIRVTGVGTEAFF.

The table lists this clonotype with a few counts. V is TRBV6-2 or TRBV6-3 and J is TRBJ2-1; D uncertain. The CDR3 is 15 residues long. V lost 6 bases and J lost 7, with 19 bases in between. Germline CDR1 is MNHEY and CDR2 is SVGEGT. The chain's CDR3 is CASRPDPGQDNEQFF. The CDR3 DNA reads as TGTGCCAGCAGGCCAGATCCGGGCCAGGATAATGAGCAGTTCTTC.

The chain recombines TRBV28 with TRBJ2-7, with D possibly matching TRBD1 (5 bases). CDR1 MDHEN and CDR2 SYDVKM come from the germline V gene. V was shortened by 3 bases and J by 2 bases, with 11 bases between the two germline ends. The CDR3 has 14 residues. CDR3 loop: CASSLGNRPYEQYV. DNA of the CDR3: TGTGCCAGCAGTTTGGGTAACAGGCCCTACGAGCAGTACGTC.

The CDR3 DNA follows: TGTGCCAGCAGTGCTGGGACAGGGGGCGCTTACACTGAAGCTTTCTTT. It encodes CASSAGTGGAYTEAFF. This chain links TRBV25-1 with TRBJ1-1; 12 bases match TRBD1. Losses at the gene ends were 4 bases for V and 3 bases for J; bases not matched to a gene: 6. The CDR3 length is 16 residues. The germline V gene encodes CDR1 MGHDK and CDR2 SYGVNS.

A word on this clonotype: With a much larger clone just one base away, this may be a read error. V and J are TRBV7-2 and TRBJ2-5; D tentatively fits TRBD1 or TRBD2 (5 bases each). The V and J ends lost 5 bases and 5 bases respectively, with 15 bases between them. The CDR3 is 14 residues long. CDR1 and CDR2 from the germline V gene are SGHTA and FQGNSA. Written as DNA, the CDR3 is TGTGCCAGCAGCGTACCCCTAGGGGAGGAGACCCAGTACTTC. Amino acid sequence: CASSVPLGEETQYF.

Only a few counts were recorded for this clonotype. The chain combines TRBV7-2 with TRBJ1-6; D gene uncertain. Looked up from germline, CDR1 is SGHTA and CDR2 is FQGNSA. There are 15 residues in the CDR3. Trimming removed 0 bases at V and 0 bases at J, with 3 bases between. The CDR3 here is CASSLASSYNSPLHF. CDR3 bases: TGTGCCAGCAGCTTAGCGAGCTCCTATAATTCACCCCTCCACTTT.

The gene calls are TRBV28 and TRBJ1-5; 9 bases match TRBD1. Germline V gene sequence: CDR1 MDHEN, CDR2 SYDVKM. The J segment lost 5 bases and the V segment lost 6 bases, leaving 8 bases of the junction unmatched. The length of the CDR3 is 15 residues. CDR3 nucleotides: TGTGCCAGCAGGAAAGGGGGACAGGGTTATCAGCCCCAGCATTTT. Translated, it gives CASRKGGQGYQPQHF.

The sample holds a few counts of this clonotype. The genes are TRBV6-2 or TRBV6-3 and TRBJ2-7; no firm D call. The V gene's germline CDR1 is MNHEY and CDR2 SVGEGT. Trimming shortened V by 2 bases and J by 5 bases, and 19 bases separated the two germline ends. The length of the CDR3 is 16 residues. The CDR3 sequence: CASSYNERPRRDEQYV. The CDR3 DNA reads TGTGCCAGCAGTTACAACGAGAGACCGAGAAGAGACGAGCAGTACGTC.

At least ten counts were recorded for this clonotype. This chain's CDR3 is CASSLGSQNTEAFF. The CDR3 DNA reads TGTGCCAGCAGCTTAGGGTCCCAGAACACTGAAGCTTTCTTT. This rearrangement joins TRBV7-8 to TRBJ1-1; D remains ambiguous. The V end was cut by 1 base, the J end by 1 base, with 7 bases between. The CDR3 extends over 14 amino acids. Germline assignment: CDR1 SGHVS and CDR2 FQNEAQ.

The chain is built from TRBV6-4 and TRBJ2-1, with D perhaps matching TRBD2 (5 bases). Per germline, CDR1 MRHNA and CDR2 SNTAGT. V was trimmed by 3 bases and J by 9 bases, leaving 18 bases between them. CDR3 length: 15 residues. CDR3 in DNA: TGTGCCAGCAGTGAGGGATTCCGGGGTTTGGGTGAGCAGTTCTTC. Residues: CASSEGFRGLGEQFF.

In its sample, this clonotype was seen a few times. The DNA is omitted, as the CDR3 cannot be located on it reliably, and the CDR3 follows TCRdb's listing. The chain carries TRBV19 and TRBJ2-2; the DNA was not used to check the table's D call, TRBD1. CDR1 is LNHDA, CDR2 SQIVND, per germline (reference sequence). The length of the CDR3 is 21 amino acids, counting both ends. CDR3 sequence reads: CAPTAFYLCASSNRGSGELFF.

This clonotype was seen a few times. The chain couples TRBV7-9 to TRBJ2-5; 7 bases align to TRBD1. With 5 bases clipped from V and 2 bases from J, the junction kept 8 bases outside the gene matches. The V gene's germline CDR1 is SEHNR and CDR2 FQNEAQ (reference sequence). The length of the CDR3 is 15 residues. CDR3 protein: CASSEGQALQETQYF. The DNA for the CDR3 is TGTGCCAGCAGCGAAGGACAGGCCTTACAAGAGACCCAGTACTTC.

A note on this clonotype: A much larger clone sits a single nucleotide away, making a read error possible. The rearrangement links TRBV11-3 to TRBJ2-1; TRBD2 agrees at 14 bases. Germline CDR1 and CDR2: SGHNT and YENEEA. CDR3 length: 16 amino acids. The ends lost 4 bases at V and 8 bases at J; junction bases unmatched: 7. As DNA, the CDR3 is TGTGCCAGCAGCTCCTGGACTAGCGGGGGGAGATATGAGCAGTTCTTC. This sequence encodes CASSSWTSGGRYEQFF.

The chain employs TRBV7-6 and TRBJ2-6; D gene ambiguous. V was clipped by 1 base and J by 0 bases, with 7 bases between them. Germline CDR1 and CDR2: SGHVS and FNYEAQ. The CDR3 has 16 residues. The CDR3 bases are TGTGCCAGCAGCTTAGACATTGGCTCTGGGGCCAACGTCCTGACTTTC. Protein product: CASSLDIGSGANVLTF.

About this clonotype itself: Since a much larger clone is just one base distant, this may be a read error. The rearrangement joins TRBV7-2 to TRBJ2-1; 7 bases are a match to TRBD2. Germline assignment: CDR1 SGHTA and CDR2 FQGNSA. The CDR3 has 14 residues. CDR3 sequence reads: CANSLARGYNEQFF. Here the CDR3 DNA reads TGTGCCAACAGCTTGGCGCGGGGGTACAATGAGCAGTTCTTC.

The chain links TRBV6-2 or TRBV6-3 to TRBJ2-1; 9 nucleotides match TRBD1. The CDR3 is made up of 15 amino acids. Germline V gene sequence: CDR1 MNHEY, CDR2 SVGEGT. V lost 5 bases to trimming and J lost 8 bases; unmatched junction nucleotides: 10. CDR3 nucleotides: TGTGCCAGCAGTGAACCGGGACAGGGCATCTATGAGCAGTTCTTC. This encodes CASSEPGQGIYEQFF.

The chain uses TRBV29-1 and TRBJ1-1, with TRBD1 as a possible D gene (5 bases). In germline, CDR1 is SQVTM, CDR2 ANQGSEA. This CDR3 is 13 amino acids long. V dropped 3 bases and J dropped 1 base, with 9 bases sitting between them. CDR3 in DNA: TGCAGCGTTGACGTGGACACGAACACTGAAGCTTTCTTT. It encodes CSVDVDTNTEAFF.